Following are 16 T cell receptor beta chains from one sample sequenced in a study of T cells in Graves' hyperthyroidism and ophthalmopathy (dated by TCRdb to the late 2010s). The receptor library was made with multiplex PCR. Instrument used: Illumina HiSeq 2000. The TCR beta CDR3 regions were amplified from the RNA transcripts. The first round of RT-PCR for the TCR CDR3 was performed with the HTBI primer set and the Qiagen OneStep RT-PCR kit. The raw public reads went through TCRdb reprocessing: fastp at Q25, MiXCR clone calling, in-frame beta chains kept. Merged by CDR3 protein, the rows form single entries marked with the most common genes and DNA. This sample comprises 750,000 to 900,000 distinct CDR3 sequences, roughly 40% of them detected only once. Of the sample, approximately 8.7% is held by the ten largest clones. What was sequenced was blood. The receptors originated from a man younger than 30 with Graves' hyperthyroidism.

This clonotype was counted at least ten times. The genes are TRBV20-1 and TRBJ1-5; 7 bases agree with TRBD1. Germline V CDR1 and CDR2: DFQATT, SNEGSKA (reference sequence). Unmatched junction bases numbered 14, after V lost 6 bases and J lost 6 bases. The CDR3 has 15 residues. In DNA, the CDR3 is TGCAGTGCCGGAAAAAGACAGGGCCGGGCTCAGCCCCAGCATTTT. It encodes CSAGKRQGRAQPQHF.

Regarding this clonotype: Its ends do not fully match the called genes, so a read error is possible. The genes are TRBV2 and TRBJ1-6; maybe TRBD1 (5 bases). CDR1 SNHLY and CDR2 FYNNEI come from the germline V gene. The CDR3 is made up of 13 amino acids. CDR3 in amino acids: CASSRGGSSPPHF. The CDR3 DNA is TGTGCCAGCAGCCGGGGGGGATCCTCACCCCCCCACTTT.

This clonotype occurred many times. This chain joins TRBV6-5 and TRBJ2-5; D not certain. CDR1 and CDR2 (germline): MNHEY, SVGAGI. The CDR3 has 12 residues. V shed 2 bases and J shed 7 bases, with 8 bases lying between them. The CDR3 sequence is CASSYDGGTQYF. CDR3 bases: TGTGCCAGCAGTTACGATGGCGGGACCCAGTACTTC.

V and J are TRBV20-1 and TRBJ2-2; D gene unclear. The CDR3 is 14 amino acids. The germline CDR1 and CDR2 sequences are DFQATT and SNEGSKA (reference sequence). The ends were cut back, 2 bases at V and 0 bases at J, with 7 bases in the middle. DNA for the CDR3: TGCAGTGCTAGACCCCCACCGAACACCGGGGAGCTGTTTTTT. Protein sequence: CSARPPPNTGELFF.

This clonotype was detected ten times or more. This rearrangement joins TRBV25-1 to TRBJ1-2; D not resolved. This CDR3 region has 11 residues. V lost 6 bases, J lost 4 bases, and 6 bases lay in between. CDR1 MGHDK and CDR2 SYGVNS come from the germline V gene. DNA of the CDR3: TGTGCCAGCAGGGAGGGCTATGGCTACACCTTC. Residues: CASREGYGYTF.

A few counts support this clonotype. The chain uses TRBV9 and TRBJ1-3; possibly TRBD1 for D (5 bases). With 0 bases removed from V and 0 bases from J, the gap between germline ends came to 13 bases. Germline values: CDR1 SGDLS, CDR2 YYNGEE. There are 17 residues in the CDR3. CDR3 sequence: CASSVEGDWDSGNTIYF. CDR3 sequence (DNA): TGTGCCAGCAGCGTAGAAGGGGACTGGGACTCTGGAAACACCATATATTTT.

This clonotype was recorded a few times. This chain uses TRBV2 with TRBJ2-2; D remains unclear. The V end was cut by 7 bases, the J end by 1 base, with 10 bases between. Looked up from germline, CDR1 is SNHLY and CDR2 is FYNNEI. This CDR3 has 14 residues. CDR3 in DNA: TGTGCCAGCAAAATAGGAGAGAACACCGGGGAGCTGTTTTTT. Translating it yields CASKIGENTGELFF.

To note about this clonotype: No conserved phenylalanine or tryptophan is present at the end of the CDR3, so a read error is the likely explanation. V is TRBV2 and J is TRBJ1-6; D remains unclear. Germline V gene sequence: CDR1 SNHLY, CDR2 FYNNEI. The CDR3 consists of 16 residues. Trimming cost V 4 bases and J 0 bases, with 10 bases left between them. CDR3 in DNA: TGTGCCAGCAGTGTTAGGGAAAGCTCCTATAATTCACCCCTCCACTCT. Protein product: CASSVRESSYNSPLHS.

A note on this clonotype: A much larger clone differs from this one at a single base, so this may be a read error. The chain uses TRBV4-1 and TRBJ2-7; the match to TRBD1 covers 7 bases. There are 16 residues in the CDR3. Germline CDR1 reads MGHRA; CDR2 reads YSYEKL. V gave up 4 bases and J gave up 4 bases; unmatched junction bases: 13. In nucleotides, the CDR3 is TGCGCCAGCAGCCGAAGCGCAACAGGGGAGACGTACGAGCAGTACTTC. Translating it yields CASSRSATGETYEQYF.

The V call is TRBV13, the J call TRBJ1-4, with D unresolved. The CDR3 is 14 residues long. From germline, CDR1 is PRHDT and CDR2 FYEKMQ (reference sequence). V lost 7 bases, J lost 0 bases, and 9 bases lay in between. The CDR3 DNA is TGTGCCAGCACGAGTTTTGCAACTAATGAAAAACTGTTTTTT. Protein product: CASTSFATNEKLFF. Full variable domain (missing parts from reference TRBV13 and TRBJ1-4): AAGVIQSPRHLIKEKRETATLKCYPIPRHDTVYWYQQGPGQDPQFLISFYEKMQSDKGSIPDRFSAQQFSDYHSELNMSSLELGDSALYFCASTSFATNEKLFFGSGTQLSVL.

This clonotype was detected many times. CDR3 in amino acids: CASSEWGDPSYEQYF. CDR3 DNA sequence: TGTGCCAGCAGTGAATGGGGGGACCCCTCCTACGAGCAGTACTTC. The gene calls are TRBV25-1 and TRBJ2-7, with D maybe TRBD2 (6 bases). The CDR3 totals 15 residues. Germline lookup yields CDR1 MGHDK and CDR2 SYGVNS. The ends were cut back, 1 base at V and 0 bases at J, with 10 bases in the middle.

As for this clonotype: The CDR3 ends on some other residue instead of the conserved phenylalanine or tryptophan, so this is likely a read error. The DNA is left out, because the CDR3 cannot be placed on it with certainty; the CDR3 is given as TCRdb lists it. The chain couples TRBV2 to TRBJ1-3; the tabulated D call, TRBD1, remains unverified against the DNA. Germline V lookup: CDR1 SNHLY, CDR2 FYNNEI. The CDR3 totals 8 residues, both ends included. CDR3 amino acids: CASRGSAT.

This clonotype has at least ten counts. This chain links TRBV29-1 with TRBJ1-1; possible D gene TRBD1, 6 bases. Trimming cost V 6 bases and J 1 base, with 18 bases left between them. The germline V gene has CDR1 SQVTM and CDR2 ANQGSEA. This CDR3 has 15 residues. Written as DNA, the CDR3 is TGCAGCGTGCGTGTGGGAGGGGGGCGGAACACTGAAGCTTTCTTT. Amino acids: CSVRVGGGRNTEAFF.

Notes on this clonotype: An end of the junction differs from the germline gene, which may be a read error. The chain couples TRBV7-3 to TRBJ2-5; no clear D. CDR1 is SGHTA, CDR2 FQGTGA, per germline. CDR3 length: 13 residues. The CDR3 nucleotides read TGTACCAGCAGCCGTTCTGAGGTTGAGACCCAGTACTTC. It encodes CTSSRSEVETQYF. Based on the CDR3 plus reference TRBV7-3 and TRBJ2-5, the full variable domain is GAGVSQTPSNKVTEKGKYVELRCDPISGHTALYWYRQSLGQGPEFLIYFQGTGAADDSGLPNDRFFAVRPEGSVSTLKIQRTERGDSAVYLCTSSRSEVETQYFGPGTRLLVL.

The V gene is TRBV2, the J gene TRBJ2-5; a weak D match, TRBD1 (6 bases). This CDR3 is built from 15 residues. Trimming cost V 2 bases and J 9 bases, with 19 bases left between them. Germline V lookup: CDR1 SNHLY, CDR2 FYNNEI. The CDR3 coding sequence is TGTGCCAGCAGTGAATACAGGGTTGACTCTCAGCCCCAGTACTTC. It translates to CASSEYRVDSQPQYF.

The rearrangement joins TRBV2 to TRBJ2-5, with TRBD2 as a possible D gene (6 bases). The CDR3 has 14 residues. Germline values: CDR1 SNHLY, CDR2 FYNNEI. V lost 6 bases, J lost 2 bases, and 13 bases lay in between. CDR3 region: CASREGTEQETQYF. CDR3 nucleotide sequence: TGTGCCAGCAGGGAGGGGACCGAGCAAGAGACCCAGTACTTC.